This TCR beta chain was recorded in a study of blood T cell repertoires in COVID-19. This clone was picked up one time. The junction departs from germline at one end; a sequencing error may be responsible. The CDR3 spans 14 residues. The germline CDR1 and CDR2 sequences are SSHAT and FNYEAQ (reference sequence). Clones were read by immunoSEQ multiplex PCR, and TCRdb kept only the in-frame ones, dropping some. The sample includes about 90,000 clones, less than 90% of them seen just once. V and J are TRBV7-7 and TRBJ2-5; 8 bases agree with TRBD1. The clonotype was recovered from an elderly man with acute or convalescent COVID-19. The sequencing sample was made of peripheral blood. DNA for the CDR3: TGTGCTAGCAGCCGACAGGGGATCGGAGAGACCCAGTACTTC. Protein sequence: CASSRQGIGETQYF.